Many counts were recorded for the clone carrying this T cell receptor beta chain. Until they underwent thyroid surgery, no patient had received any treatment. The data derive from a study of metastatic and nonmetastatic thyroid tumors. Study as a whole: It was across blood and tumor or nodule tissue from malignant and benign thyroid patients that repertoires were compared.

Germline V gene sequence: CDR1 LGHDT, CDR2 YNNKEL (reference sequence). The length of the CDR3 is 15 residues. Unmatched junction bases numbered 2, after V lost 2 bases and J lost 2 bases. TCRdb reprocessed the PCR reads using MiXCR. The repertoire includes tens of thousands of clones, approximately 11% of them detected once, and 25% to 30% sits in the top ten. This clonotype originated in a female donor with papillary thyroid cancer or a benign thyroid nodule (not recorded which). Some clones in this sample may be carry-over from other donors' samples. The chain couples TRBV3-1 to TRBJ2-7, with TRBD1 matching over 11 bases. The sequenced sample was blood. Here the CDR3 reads CASSQSGQGAYEQYF. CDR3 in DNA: TGTGCCAGCAGCCAATCGGGACAGGGGGCCTACGAGCAGTACTTC.